A single sample gave rise to the 10 T cell receptor beta chains below, sequenced in a study of blood T cells in healthy people across ages (dated by TCRdb to between 2014 and 2017). The library was built by means of 5' RACE. The sequencer was an Illumina HiSeq 2500. A second about 6 to 11 cycle PCR used a sample-barcoded 5' primer and a J-beta primer mix. TCRdb passed the public sequencing reads through fastp at Q25 and MiXCR, retaining productive beta sequences. Here each entry gathers all rows of one CDR3 protein and keeps the most common genes and DNA. The sample table contains some 690,000 distinct CDR3 sequences; only one count was recorded for around a fifth of them. Around a fifth of the sample is taken by the ten largest. Specimen: blood. The receptor source for this set is a man between 70 and 80 years old in good health.

This clonotype was found once. The chain is built from TRBV20-1 and TRBJ2-5; D perhaps matches TRBD2 (6 bases). The V gene lost 5 bases and the J gene lost 7 bases, with 17 bases spanning the gap. The CDR3 is made up of 13 amino acids. Germline-derived CDR1 and CDR2 are DFQATT and SNEGSKA (reference sequence). The CDR3 sequence is CSADRDSHGTQYF. CDR3 in DNA: TGCAGTGCTGACCGGGACTCACACGGGACCCAGTACTTC.

This clonotype was seen at least ten times. The V gene is TRBV7-9, the J gene TRBJ2-2, with TRBD2 identical over 11 bases. Looked up from germline, CDR1 is SEHNR and CDR2 is FQNEAQ (reference sequence). The CDR3 is made up of 20 amino acids. The trim removed 5 bases at V and 2 bases at J, leaving 16 bases unmatched. CDR3 protein: CASSLLRLAGIPSNTGELFF. The CDR3, as DNA: TGTGCCAGCAGCCTGTTACGACTAGCGGGAATTCCCTCTAACACCGGGGAGCTGTTTTTT.

This chain joins TRBV29-1 and TRBJ1-3; unclear D gene. This CDR3 is built from 13 residues. Germline CDR1 reads SQVTM; CDR2 reads ANQGSEA. V was pared by 4 bases and J by 0 bases, with 7 bases between. The DNA of the CDR3 is TGCAGCGTTGGGATAAGCTCTGGAAACACCATATATTTT. Translated, it gives CSVGISSGNTIYF.

The chain recombines TRBV12-3 or TRBV12-4 with TRBJ2-5; D gene ambiguous. V lost 3 bases to trimming and J lost 5 bases, with 10 bases between them. The CDR3 spans 13 residues. CDR3 sequence (DNA): TGTGCCAGCAGTTTTCAAAAGAGGGAGACCCAGTACTTC. Its translation is CASSFQKRETQYF.

CDR3 nucleotide sequence: TGTGCCAGCAGTAAACAGGCTAACACTGAAGCTTTCTTT. Its translation: CASSKQANTEAFF. This chain joins TRBV12-3 or TRBV12-4 and TRBJ1-1; D may be TRBD1 (5 bases). This CDR3 has 13 residues. Trimming cost V 5 bases and J 2 bases, with 9 bases left between them.

The chain links TRBV20-1 to TRBJ2-1; no reliable D call. V lost 5 bases to trimming and J lost 12 bases, with 20 bases between them. The CDR3 sequence is 13 residues long. Germline V lookup: CDR1 DFQATT, CDR2 SNEGSKA (reference sequence). For the CDR3, the DNA is TGCAGTGCTTCCGAGGAAGCCGTTAGGAGGCAGTTCTTC. Its translation: CSASEEAVRRQFF.

A few counts support this clonotype. The chain combines TRBV6-6 with TRBJ1-1; 12 bases map to TRBD1. The CDR3 has 16 amino acids. In germline, CDR1 is MNHNY, CDR2 SVGAGI (reference sequence). The ends lost 5 bases at V and 5 bases at J; junction bases unmatched: 9. CDR3 amino acids: CASSVPGQGARTEAFF. In nucleotides, the CDR3 is TGTGCCAGCAGTGTTCCGGGACAGGGGGCACGGACTGAAGCTTTCTTT.

This clonotype was seen a handful of times. This sequence joins TRBV11-2 and TRBJ2-5; 7 bases agree with TRBD1. Germline assignment: CDR1 SGHAT and CDR2 FQNNGV. J gave up 5 bases and V 0 bases, and 6 bases lay outside the gene matches. The CDR3 contains 15 residues. This chain's CDR3 is CASSLDGRGLETQYF. The DNA of the CDR3 is TGTGCCAGCAGCTTAGACGGCAGGGGGTTGGAGACCCAGTACTTC.

The V gene is TRBV6-2 or TRBV6-3, the J gene TRBJ1-5; D gene unclear. Germline V gene sequence: CDR1 MNHEY, CDR2 SVGEGT. V was pared by 0 bases and J by 0 bases, with 12 bases between. CDR3 size: 17 residues. In DNA, the CDR3 is TGTGCCAGCAGTTACTCGCTCCCCCGGATTAGCAATCAGCCCCAGCATTTT. Translating it yields CASSYSLPRISNQPQHF.

A few counts support this clonotype. This chain connects TRBV5-4 to TRBJ2-5, with TRBD2 matching 10 bases. The DNA matches TRBJ2-1 better at its end, which makes the J call doubtful. The CDR3 has 16 residues. Germline lookup yields CDR1 SGHNT and CDR2 YYREEE (reference sequence). The CDR3 region is CASSLTLAGVKDEQFF. The CDR3 DNA sequence: TGTGCCAGCAGCCTCACCCTAGCGGGAGTTAAGGATGAGCAGTTCTTC.